This T cell receptor (beta chain) appears in the sequencing data of a study of T cell repertoires in cytomegalovirus infection (dated by TCRdb to between 2018 and 2021). Context from the whole study: Because public TCR beta signatures pointed to carriage of CMV infection together with the matching HLA type, the HLA type of each donor mattered for the analysis. Beyond this particular receptor, the publication reports: In both this cohort and an independent cohort of 352 donors, the cumulative frequency of public TCR beta family members distinguished carriers of CMV infection plus the relevant HLA type. The ex vivo response was dominated by HLA-C-restricted CMV-specific TCR beta clonotypes, which also provided the single most frequent clonotype in two of eight donors.

The sample was run on an Illumina HiSeq 1500. The public reads were run again by TCRdb, first through fastp at Q25 and then through MiXCR, and only productive beta chains were kept. Each CDR3 protein gets just one entry, which takes the most common genes and DNA from the rows behind it. In all, the sample holds hundreds of thousands of distinct CDR3 sequences, and roughly 10% of those were seen once. The ten largest make up roughly 10% of the sample. About this clonotype: Its recognized antigen is unknown. Base quality data are lacking; no much larger clone is found one base away.

The CDR3 covers 17 residues, taking in both the cysteine and the phenylalanine. Of all the DNA, just the CDR3 is kept, 51 bases in frame from base 1. The junction shows trimming of 5 bases on V and 6 bases on J, and the gene matches do not reach 13 bases of it. The rearrangement joined TRBV12-3 or TRBV12-4 to TRBJ2-2, with 9 bases in between that match TRBD2. The specimen was PBMCs. The clonotype comes from a human donor in good health (CMV status not recorded). Some clones in this sample may be carry-over from other donors' samples. The nucleotides are TGTGCCAGCAGTCATTCTTCTAGCGGGAAGTCCTCCGGGGAGCTGTTTTTT. Translated, this gives CASSHSSSGKSSGELFF.